The sequence of this T cell receptor (beta chain) was determined in a study of CD8 T cells in Susac syndrome. Random hexamers served to reverse transcribe roughly 0.45 to 1 ug RNA. From the immunoSEQ multiplex PCR reads, TCRdb called clonotypes with MiXCR, one entry per CDR3 protein. The table has fewer than 350,000 distinct CDR3 sequences, around 85% seen once; the top ten hold roughly 0.21%. CDR1 and CDR2 (germline): MGHDK, SYGVNS. The CDR3 extends over 15 amino acids. Unmatched junction bases numbered 12, after V lost 5 bases and J lost 9 bases. Treatment-naive patients with stable or active relapsing-remitting disease were the multiple sclerosis controls.

V gene TRBV25-1 combines with J gene TRBJ2-1; TRBD2 matches at 8 bases. The sequence was obtained from a human donor with multiple sclerosis. Sequenced: CD8+ T cells from PBMCs. CDR3 bases: TGTGCCAGCAGTCCGGTCCTCCGGGGGGGCAGTGAGCAGTTCTTC. Translated: CASSPVLRGGSEQFF.